Presented here are 6 T cell receptor beta chains from one specimen sequenced in a study of identical twins. TCRdb redid the calling of the 5' RACE reads with MiXCR, one entry per CDR3 protein. Here the sample spans more than 1.5 million distinct CDR3 sequences, about 32% being singletons. The specimen was cord blood. The receptors here all came from a newborn girl in good health.

This clonotype was detected only a few times. The chain uses TRBV6-1 and TRBJ2-1; D is possibly TRBD1 or TRBD2 (5 bases each). The germline gives CDR1 MNHNS, CDR2 SASEGT. Trimming shortened V by 3 bases and J by 5 bases, and 8 bases separated the two germline ends. The CDR3 is made up of 13 amino acids. CDR3 DNA: TGTGCCAGCAGTGAGCAGGGAGACAATGAGCAGTTCTTC. Its translation is CASSEQGDNEQFF.

The sample holds a few counts of this clonotype. This chain connects TRBV5-1 to TRBJ2-1; the match to TRBD2 covers 8 bases. V was clipped by 0 bases and J by 8 bases; unmatched bases: 7. CDR1 is SGHRS and CDR2 is YFSETQ in the germline V gene. CDR3 length equals 15 residues. In nucleotides, the CDR3 is TGCGCCAGCAGCTTGGTTAGCGGGGCTAGGGATGAGCAGTTCTTC. It is translated as CASSLVSGARDEQFF. Full variable domain (missing parts from reference TRBV5-1 and TRBJ2-1): KAGVTQTPRYLIKTRGQQVTLSCSPISGHRSVSWYQQTPGQGLQFLFEYFSETQRNKGNFPGRFSGRQFSNSRSEMNVSTLELGDSALYLCASSLVSGARDEQFFGPGTRLTVL.

In this sample, this clonotype turned up a few times. This chain joins TRBV6-1 and TRBJ1-4, with D perhaps TRBD1 (6 bases). Germline loops: CDR1 MNHNS, CDR2 SASEGT. This CDR3 contains 14 residues. Trimming pared 9 bases from V and 0 bases from J, leaving 11 bases between. The CDR3 DNA reads TGTGCCAGTCAGGGGATGACAACTAATGAAAAACTGTTTTTT. It specifies CASQGMTTNEKLFF.

The rearrangement links TRBV5-1 to TRBJ1-1, with 7 bases fitting TRBD1. Looked up from germline, CDR1 is SGHRS and CDR2 is YFSETQ. Trimming at V came to 0 bases and at J to 2 bases, leaving 7 bases not matched to a gene. The CDR3 covers 16 residues. The CDR3 is CASSLGGTVLNTEAFF. The CDR3 coding sequence is TGCGCCAGCAGCTTGGGGGGGACAGTCCTCAACACTGAAGCTTTCTTT.

This clonotype has only a few counts. This chain links TRBV5-6 with TRBJ2-3, with 8 bases fitting TRBD2. V shed 2 bases and J 4 bases; nucleotides not matched to a gene: 12. CDR1 SGHDT and CDR2 YYEEEE come from the germline V gene. The length of the CDR3 is 17 residues. This CDR3 is CASSFGPRLARPDTQYF. As DNA, the CDR3 is TGTGCCAGCAGCTTTGGCCCCCGACTAGCGAGACCAGATACGCAGTATTTT.

The chain joins TRBV9 to TRBJ1-4; D is possibly TRBD1 (5 bases). The germline CDR1 and CDR2 sequences are SGDLS and YYNGEE. V lost 3 bases to trimming and J lost 8 bases, with 14 bases between them. The CDR3 is made up of 14 amino acids. The chain's CDR3 is CASSAGLPGEKLFF. CDR3 nucleotides: TGTGCCAGCAGCGCGGGGCTACCTGGCGAAAAACTGTTTTTT.